This TCR beta chain was recorded in a study of tumor and adjacent non-tumor tissue in lung cancer (dated by TCRdb to between 2018 and 2020). Turning to the overall study: Patients with adenocarcinoma (around eleven), squamous cell carcinoma (2) and small cell lung cancer (1) were included in the cohort. In total, sequencing yielded under 150 million productive TCRbeta reads, which works out to an average of roughly 4.2 million reads per sample. The approximately 15 enrolled patients, of whom approximately 10 were men and 5 were women, were aged about 30 to 80 years and were diagnosed with TNM stage I to III disease. The study compared bulk TCRbeta repertoires from lung tumor tissue and matched distant non-tumor lung tissue of about 15 lung cancer patients. For each patient, one tumor sample and one normal lung sample were taken, giving around 30 paired specimens that underwent TCRbeta CDR3 sequencing. Broad study findings and their caveats: Neither the sequencing platform nor unique molecular identifiers are mentioned in the methods. In normal lung, the top 100 clones accounted for a significantly larger cumulative share of the repertoire than in tumor tissue. TCR diversity was significantly higher in younger patients, and greater tumor TCR diversity was associated with shorter overall survival and shorter disease-free survival. Tumor tissue showed significantly higher TCR diversity (inverse Simpson) than normal lung tissue, at around 450 vs 150 (P = 0.0075, Mann-Whitney U test). Because peripheral blood was not sequenced, blood TCRbeta repertoires in the lung cancer patients of the study were not examined. With only roughly 14 patients in the cohort, the authors noted that larger samples and more detailed clinical data are needed.

The CDR3 goes from the cysteine to the phenylalanine over 18 residues. The sequence is cut down to CDR3 DNA, 54 bases in frame from base 1. For CDR1 and CDR2, the germline V gene lists SGHVS and FQNEAQ. This clonotype was observed a single time. Its antigen has not been determined. One junction end does not reproduce the germline sequence, and a read error may be involved. Library method: multiplex PCR. The data were produced on an Illumina HiSeq 2500. TCRbeta libraries were constructed through three rounds of nested PCR with primers (Table S4) according to protocols adapted from ARM-PCR. Before sequencing, PCR products of 200-500 bp were cut from the gel and purified using the QIAquick gel extraction kit. In the original analysis: Trimmomatic was used to clean the reads, FLASH was used to merge the reads into complete CDR3 sequences, and MiTCR was used to assign the reads to V(D)J germline segments. Clonal diversity was computed as the inverse Simpson's index with VDJtools. Productive reads were defined as in-frame sequences without a premature stop codon. TCRdb cleaned the public reads at Q25 with fastp, built clones with MiXCR and kept in-frame beta chains. Rows with a matching CDR3 protein are joined into one entry that keeps the most common DNA and genes. The V and J calls, along with clone size, are taken from TCRdb and not from the paper's own processing. The sample includes tens of thousands of distinct CDR3 sequences, with approximately 63% observed a single time. The ten largest clones add up to roughly 21% of the sample.

RNA was isolated from bulk, unsorted tissue, and RNA quality was assessed with a NanoDrop ND-1000 and an Agilent 2100. Donors were newly diagnosed lung cancer patients admitted for thoracic surgery in China between August and November 2014, without prior chemotherapy. The study excluded patients who had received radiotherapy or chemotherapy before or who had another cancer at the same time. Surgical tissue pieces of 1-2 cm3 were preserved in RNAlater solution and were kept at -80 degrees C until use. Here the chain combines TRBV7-8 and TRBJ2-2, with 11 bases aligning to TRBD2. Sequencing input: lung tumor tissue. The sequence derives from a man in his fifties with non-small cell lung cancer. The CDR3 loop reads CASSPVGLAGGVTAELFF. The base sequence is TGTGCCAGCAGCCCCGTGGGGTTAGCGGGAGGGGTTACCGCGGAGCTGTTTTTT.